This T cell receptor (beta chain) was identified in a study of shared clonotypes between healthy human individuals. The V and J ends lost 1 base and 7 bases respectively, with 11 bases between them. The CDR3 extends over 13 amino acids. Germline loops: CDR1 SGDLS, CDR2 YYNGEE. 200 to 250 ng DNA, 25,000 to 35,000 T cell genomes, went into each sorted-subset replicate PCR. This table comes from immunoSEQ multiplex PCR, and its TCRdb copy is limited to in-frame clones, with some not included. The profile shows approximately 1.5 million clones, 98% of them singletons. Donors, without exception, were Caucasian adults residing in Nashville, Tennessee. Study-wide points: Naive subsets typically showed greater estimated richness than memory subsets.

This clone has just one count. The antigen remains undetermined. The sequence came from a man under 40 in good health. The sequencing input was naive CD4+ T cells sorted from blood. Subset defined: CD45RA+ positively selected. This chain links TRBV9 with TRBJ1-2; D is undetermined. CDR3 protein: CASSVQVKGGYTF. The CDR3 bases are TGTGCCAGCAGCGTACAAGTGAAAGGTGGCTACACCTTC.